Listed here are 29 T cell receptor beta chains from one sample, sequenced in a study of blood T cells in healthy people across ages. A second roughly 7 to 11 cycle PCR used barcoded and J-beta primers. In TCRdb, the 5' RACE reads were re-called with MiXCR into one record per CDR3 protein. This sample has 540,000 or so distinct CDR3 sequences, with 25% to 30% found just once. The sample comprised blood. All receptors derive from a woman aged 70 to 79 in good health.

The rearrangement links TRBV29-1 to TRBJ2-5; D unresolved. Per germline, CDR1 SQVTM and CDR2 ANQGSEA. The CDR3 is 12 residues long. V lost 8 bases to trimming and J lost 5 bases, with 15 bases between them. The CDR3 sequence: CSIRVGRETQYF. The CDR3, as DNA: TGCAGCATACGGGTGGGAAGGGAGACCCAGTACTTC. The variable domain in full, with the rest retrieved from reference TRBV29-1 and TRBJ2-5, is SAVISQKPSRDICQRGTSLTIQCQVDSQVTMMFWYRQQPGQSLTLIATANQGSEATYESGFVIDKFPISRPNLTFSTLTVSNMSPEDSSIYLCSIRVGRETQYFGPGTRLLVL.

The V gene is TRBV27, the J gene TRBJ2-3; perhaps TRBD1 as D (7 bases). Germline CDR1 MNHEY, CDR2 SMNVEV (reference sequence). CDR3 length: 13 amino acids. V lost 4 bases and J lost 8, with 13 bases in between. The DNA for the CDR3 is TGTGCCAGCAGTTACCAGCAGGGGGGTACGCAGTATTTT. This codes for CASSYQQGGTQYF.

This clonotype was counted ten times or more. The rearrangement uses TRBV9 and TRBJ1-5; the D is unclear. CDR3 length: 15 amino acids. V was pared by 0 bases and J by 0 bases, with 7 bases between. The V gene's germline CDR1 is SGDLS and CDR2 YYNGEE. The CDR3 region has the DNA TGTGCCAGCAGCGTAGATGGCTATAGCAATCAGCCCCAGCATTTT. Encoded protein: CASSVDGYSNQPQHF.

The V and J genes are TRBV7-2 and TRBJ2-2; D gene unclear. Germline V gene sequence: CDR1 SGHTA, CDR2 FQGNSA. Trimming pared 0 bases from V and 8 bases from J, leaving 4 bases between. The CDR3 has 12 residues. The DNA of the CDR3 is TGTGCCAGCAGCTTAGCGTTAGGGGAGCTGTTTTTT. Protein: CASSLALGELFF.

As to this clonotype: The junction and the germline gene differ at one end; a read error may be behind it. The rearrangement uses TRBV20-1 and TRBJ2-3; D might be TRBD2 (7 bases). Germline V lookup: CDR1 DFQATT, CDR2 SNEGSKA (reference sequence). The CDR3 totals 13 residues. The CDR3 sequence: CRARGGGRDTQYF. The CDR3 DNA is TGCAGGGCTAGAGGCGGGGGCCGCGATACGCAGTATTTT.

On this clonotype: Germline is not matched at one junction end, which may reflect a read error. The chain employs TRBV7-2 and TRBJ2-3, with TRBD2 matching 15 bases. The germline V gene encodes CDR1 SGHTA and CDR2 FQGNSA. The CDR3 totals 19 residues. The CDR3 here is CASSLGRRTSGGGLHTQCF. The CDR3 bases are TGTGCCAGCAGCTTAGGTCGAAGGACTAGCGGGGGGGGCCTCCATACGCAGTGTTTT.

This rearrangement joins TRBV4-1 to TRBJ2-5, with TRBD2 as a possible D gene (5 bases). The J call is uncertain, as TRBJ2-1 better fits the DNA end. Germline CDR1 MGHRA, CDR2 YSYEKL. The CDR3 runs to 13 residues. CDR3 coding DNA: TGCGCCAGCAGCCAAGAAATACACCGGGGGCAGTTCTTC. Its protein is CASSQEIHRGQFF.

The chain recombines TRBV4-3 with TRBJ1-4; 7 bases fit TRBD1. V lost 3 bases, J lost 8 bases, and 6 bases stayed unmatched. CDR1 and CDR2 from the germline V gene are LGHNA and YSLEER. CDR3 size: 14 residues. The CDR3 coding sequence is TGCGCCAGCAGCCAGGAGGGGGCGCGGGAAAAACTGTTTTTT. Amino acid sequence: CASSQEGAREKLFF.

This clonotype has just a few counts. The V call is TRBV7-6, the J call TRBJ1-6; D is possibly TRBD1 (6 bases). Between the trimmed V and J ends, which lost 1 base and 10 bases, there was a span of 11 bases. The length of the CDR3 is 14 residues. Germline values: CDR1 SGHVS, CDR2 FNYEAQ. CDR3 in amino acids: CASSLDRVGSPLHF. CDR3 DNA sequence: TGTGCCAGCAGCTTAGACAGGGTGGGATCACCCCTCCACTTT.

The gene calls are TRBV5-1 and TRBJ1-6, with no clear D. The CDR3 runs 15 residues. Germline-derived CDR1 and CDR2 are SGHRS and YFSETQ. V lost 0 bases to trimming and J lost 7 bases, with 11 bases between them. Written as DNA, the CDR3 is TGCGCCAGCAGCTTGGGGCATCCCGGAAATTCACCCCTCCACTTT. It yields the protein CASSLGHPGNSPLHF.

In its sample, this clonotype was seen a few times. The chain couples TRBV3-1 to TRBJ1-6, with unresolved D. The V and J ends lost 1 base and 3 bases respectively, with 7 bases between them. CDR1 is LGHDT and CDR2 is YNNKEL in the germline V gene (reference sequence). The CDR3 has 15 residues. In nucleotides, the CDR3 is TGTGCCAGCAGCCAAGGGGTGGTCTATAATTCACCCCTCCACTTT. This translates into CASSQGVVYNSPLHF.

V and J are TRBV20-1 and TRBJ1-4, with unresolved D. The CDR3 spans 12 residues. CDR1 is DFQATT, CDR2 SNEGSKA, per germline (reference sequence). The V gene lost 7 bases and the J gene lost 4 bases, with 10 bases spanning the gap. CDR3 sequence (DNA): TGCAGTGTAGGCAGAATTAATGAAAAACTGTTTTTT. Translation: CSVGRINEKLFF.

Regarding this clonotype: The conserved phenylalanine or tryptophan is not found at the CDR3 terminus, so this likely reflects a read error. The V call is TRBV9, the J call TRBJ2-7; 7 bases align to TRBD2. The assigned J gene may be wrong: the sequence end matches TRBJ2-5 better. Germline assignment: CDR1 SGDLS and CDR2 YYNGEE. This CDR3 has 15 amino acids. CDR3 in DNA: TGTGCCAGCAGCGTAGGAGCGGGGTGCCAAGAGACCCAGTACCTC. Translating gives CASSVGAGCQETQYL.

This clonotype was observed at least ten times. This chain connects TRBV25-1 to TRBJ1-2, with D tentatively TRBD1 (6 bases). The CDR3 sequence is 13 residues long. Trimming left V 5 bases short and J 5 bases short, with 12 bases between. Germline loops: CDR1 MGHDK, CDR2 SYGVNS. In nucleotides, the CDR3 is TGTGCCAGCAGTCGCAGGGGCTGGTATGGCTACACCTTC. Translating it yields CASSRRGWYGYTF.

The V gene is TRBV10-3, the J gene TRBJ2-7, with 7 bases that match TRBD1. Germline V gene sequence: CDR1 ENHRY, CDR2 SYGVKD. J was trimmed by 1 base and V by 4 bases; bases with no gene match: 7. This CDR3 has 15 residues. CDR3 sequence reads: CAISVAQGVSYEQYF. The CDR3 DNA follows: TGTGCCATCAGTGTTGCTCAGGGGGTGTCCTACGAGCAGTACTTC.

The chain employs TRBV29-1 and TRBJ2-5; D possibly corresponds to TRBD1 (6 bases). V dropped 6 bases and J dropped 5 bases, with 16 bases sitting between them. Germline assignment: CDR1 SQVTM and CDR2 ANQGSEA. This CDR3 region has 13 residues. CDR3 residues: CSVTGTSTETQYF. The CDR3 DNA reads as TGCAGCGTAACAGGGACCTCTACGGAGACCCAGTACTTC.

This clonotype was detected only a few times. The gene calls are TRBV7-9 and TRBJ2-1, with D maybe TRBD2 (7 bases). V lost 8 bases, J lost 7 bases, and 18 bases lay in between. The CDR3 contains 14 residues. Germline CDR1 reads SEHNR; CDR2 reads FQNEAQ (reference sequence). Here the CDR3 DNA reads TGTGCCAGCCTGAAGGGGGGGCCGGGGAATGAGCAGTTCTTC. Translation: CASLKGGPGNEQFF.

This CDR3 is CASSSKNTDTQYF. In DNA, the CDR3 is TGTGCCAGCAGCTCCAAAAACACAGATACGCAGTATTTT. The V and J genes are TRBV7-2 and TRBJ2-3, with no clear D. The V end lost 4 bases, the J end lost 2 bases, and 7 bases lay between the germline ends. The CDR3 length is 13 residues. The V gene's germline CDR1 is SGHTA and CDR2 FQGNSA.

This chain connects TRBV28 to TRBJ2-7, with D perhaps being TRBD1 or TRBD2 (6 bases each). Germline V lookup: CDR1 MDHEN, CDR2 SYDVKM. The CDR3 runs 15 residues. The germline V and J ends were trimmed by 5 bases and 4 bases, with 18 bases remaining between them. In DNA form, the CDR3 reads TGTGCCAGCAGTACCCCCGGGGGCCATGGGTACGAGCAGTACTTC. Its protein product is CASSTPGGHGYEQYF. The full variable domain, completed using reference TRBV28 and TRBJ2-7, is DVKVTQSSRYLVKRTGEKVFLECVQDMDHENMFWYRQDPGLGLRLIYFSYDVKMKEKGDIPEGYSVSREKKERFSLILESASTNQTSMYLCASSTPGGHGYEQYFGPGTRLTVT.

The chain uses TRBV5-1 and TRBJ1-4; TRBD1 aligns across 8 bases. The CDR3 has 12 residues. The V and J ends lost 5 bases and 8 bases, in that order; junction bases with no gene match: 2. Germline lookup yields CDR1 SGHRS and CDR2 YFSETQ. CDR3 coding DNA: TGCGCCAGCAGGACAGGGGAAGAAAAACTGTTTTTT. Translation gives CASRTGEEKLFF.

The J gene is TRBJ2-3, the V gene TRBV24-1; 9 bases map to TRBD2. Germline V gene data show CDR1 as KGHDR and CDR2 as SFDVKD. This CDR3 contains 18 residues. V lost 3 bases, J lost 0 bases, and 9 bases stayed unmatched. The CDR3 bases are TGTGCCACCAGTGATCCCTCGCGGGCGGGGGGGAGCACAGATACGCAGTATTTT. It yields the protein CATSDPSRAGGSTDTQYF.

In this sample, this clonotype turned up a few times. V gene TRBV2 combines with J gene TRBJ1-2; D remains unclear. Per the germline V gene, CDR1 is SNHLY and CDR2 is FYNNEI. CDR3 length: 14 amino acids. The V gene lost 7 bases and the J gene lost 5 bases, with 17 bases spanning the gap. The CDR3 DNA sequence: TGTGCCAGCAAAGAGAGGGCCCTTACTTATGGCTACACCTTC. Its translation: CASKERALTYGYTF.

The chain carries TRBV7-3 and TRBJ2-5, with 8 bases fitting TRBD2. Germline V gives CDR1 SGHTA, CDR2 FQGTGA. The CDR3 runs to 15 residues. V shed 1 base and J 4 bases; nucleotides not matched to a gene: 5. The CDR3 nucleotides are TGTGCCAGCAGCTTAAGAGCGGGAGTGAGAGAGACCCAGTACTTC. It specifies CASSLRAGVRETQYF. Full variable domain (remainder filled in from reference TRBV7-3 and TRBJ2-5): GAGVSQTPSNKVTEKGKYVELRCDPISGHTALYWYRQSLGQGPEFLIYFQGTGAADDSGLPNDRFFAVRPEGSVSTLKIQRTERGDSAVYLCASSLRAGVRETQYFGPGTRLLVL.

This rearrangement joins TRBV9 to TRBJ1-1, with D maybe TRBD1 (5 bases). Trimming removed 0 bases from V and 0 bases from J, with 15 bases in between. There are 17 residues in the CDR3. Looked up from germline, CDR1 is SGDLS and CDR2 is YYNGEE. Here the CDR3 DNA reads TGTGCCAGCAGCGTAGTTGGTGGGGACCGCATGAACACTGAAGCTTTCTTT. Translating it yields CASSVVGGDRMNTEAFF. Using reference TRBV9 and TRBJ1-1 for the parts outside the CDR3, the full variable domain is DSGVTQTPKHLITATGQRVTLRCSPRSGDLSVYWYQQSLDQGLQFLIQYYNGEERAKGNILERFSAQQFPDLHSELNLSSLELGDSALYFCASSVVGGDRMNTEAFFGQGTRLTVV.

The gene calls are TRBV13 and TRBJ1-3; no definite D call. The CDR3 totals 12 residues. Deletions cut 2 bases from V and 5 bases from J, with 4 bases between. Germline loops: CDR1 PRHDT, CDR2 FYEKMQ (reference sequence). This CDR3 is CASSLYRNTIYF. CDR3 sequence (DNA): TGTGCCAGCAGCTTATACAGAAACACCATATATTTT.

The table lists this clonotype with a few counts. The J gene is TRBJ2-1, the V gene TRBV12-3 or TRBV12-4; D might be TRBD2 (7 bases). The CDR3 is 14 amino acids. The V gene lost 8 bases and the J gene lost 7 bases, with 18 bases spanning the gap. As DNA, the CDR3 is TGTGCCAGCTTCCTGGGGGGGCCTTGGAATGAGCAGTTCTTC. It yields the protein CASFLGGPWNEQFF.

In its sample, this clonotype was seen many times. The genes are TRBV20-1 and TRBJ2-7; possible D gene TRBD1, 6 bases. The CDR3 runs 14 residues. The V gene lost 3 bases and the J gene lost 7 bases, with 19 bases spanning the gap. The V gene's germline CDR1 is DFQATT and CDR2 SNEGSKA (reference sequence). The CDR3 DNA sequence: TGCAGTGCTAGCCGACAGGACGAGGGGTTTGAGCAGTACTTC. Translating gives CSASRQDEGFEQYF.

J is TRBJ1-2 and V is TRBV20-1, with 8 nucleotides matching TRBD1. Germline V gene sequence: CDR1 DFQATT, CDR2 SNEGSKA (reference sequence). CDR3 size: 13 residues. V shed 3 bases, J shed 6 bases, and the junction held 6 bases outside the gene matches. The CDR3 region is CSASLRDRNGYTF. CDR3 DNA: TGCAGTGCTAGCCTCCGGGACAGGAATGGCTACACCTTC.

The gene calls are TRBV7-3 and TRBJ1-2, with D perhaps matching TRBD1 (6 bases). Trimming shortened V by 1 base and J by 4 bases, and 19 bases separated the two germline ends. Germline V gene lookup returns CDR1 SGHTA and CDR2 FQGTGA. The CDR3 contains 17 residues. The CDR3 protein is CASSLKGGRPIGYGYTF. CDR3 coding DNA: TGTGCCAGCAGCTTAAAGGGGGGTCGGCCCATCGGCTATGGCTACACCTTC.